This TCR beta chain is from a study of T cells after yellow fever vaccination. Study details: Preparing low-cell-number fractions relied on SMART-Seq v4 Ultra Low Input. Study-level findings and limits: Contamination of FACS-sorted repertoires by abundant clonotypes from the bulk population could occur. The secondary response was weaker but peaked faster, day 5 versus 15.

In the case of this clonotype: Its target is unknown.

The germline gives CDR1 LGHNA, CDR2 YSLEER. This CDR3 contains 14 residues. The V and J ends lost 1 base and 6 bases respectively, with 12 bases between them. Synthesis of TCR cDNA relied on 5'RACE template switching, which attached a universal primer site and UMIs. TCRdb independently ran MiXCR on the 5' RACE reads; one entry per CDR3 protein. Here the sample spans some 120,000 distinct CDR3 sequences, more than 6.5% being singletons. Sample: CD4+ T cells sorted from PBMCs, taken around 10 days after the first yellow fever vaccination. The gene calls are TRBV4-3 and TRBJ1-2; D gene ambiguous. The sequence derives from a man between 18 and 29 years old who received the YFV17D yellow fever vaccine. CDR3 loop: CASSQVNGMDGYTF. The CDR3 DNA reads TGCGCCAGCAGCCAAGTTAACGGGATGGATGGCTACACCTTC.